A single sample is the source of the 16 T cell receptor beta chains below, sequenced in a study of cytomegalovirus exposure and HLA in healthy donors. The PCR was carried out with 60 Vbeta primers and 13 Jbeta primers. Generated by immunoSEQ multiplex PCR, the TCRdb table keeps only in-frame clones and is missing some. The sample gives more than 85,000 clones, about 75% of which show up once; 10% is in the top ten. The sample comprised PBMCs. The receptors were gathered from a man aged 25 to 40 in good health and CMV-seropositive.

About this clone itself: The junction departs from germline at one end; a sequencing error may be responsible. The chain recombines TRBV7-9 with TRBJ1-2, with D possibly matching TRBD1 (6 bases). The CDR3 contains 16 residues. Per germline, CDR1 SEHNR and CDR2 FQNEAQ (reference sequence). Here the CDR3 DNA reads TGTGCCAGCACCGATAGCCGGGACACCTCGTACTATAGCTACACCTTC. Translation: CASTDSRDTSYYSYTF.

There are a few counts of this clone. The chain uses TRBV4-3 and TRBJ1-2, with TRBD1 identical over 10 bases. CDR3 length equals 19 residues. V lost 3 bases, J lost 2 bases, and 15 bases stayed unmatched. CDR1 LGHNA and CDR2 YSLEER come from the germline V gene. The CDR3 sequence is CASSQRLGTGELLNYGYTF. The CDR3 DNA reads as TGCGCCAGCAGCCAGCGGCTGGGGACAGGGGAACTCCTCAACTATGGCTACACCTTC.

This clone was recorded a few times. V gene TRBV13 combines with J gene TRBJ2-7; a weak D match, TRBD1 (5 bases). V dropped 0 bases and J dropped 6 bases, with 9 bases sitting between them. CDR3 length: 13 amino acids. The germline gives CDR1 PRHDT, CDR2 FYEKMQ (reference sequence). CDR3 sequence (DNA): TGTGCCAGCAGCTTAGGGGGGCCTAGCGAGCAGTACTTC. Translated, it gives CASSLGGPSEQYF. Using reference TRBV13 and TRBJ2-7 for the parts outside the CDR3, the full variable domain is AAGVIQSPRHLIKEKRETATLKCYPIPRHDTVYWYQQGPGQDPQFLISFYEKMQSDKGSIPDRFSAQQFSDYHSELNMSSLELGDSALYFCASSLGGPSEQYFGPGTRLTVT.

This clone was counted between two and nine times. The V and J genes are TRBV4-1 and TRBJ2-6; D is possibly TRBD2 (6 bases). Germline V CDR1 and CDR2: MGHRA, YSYEKL. The V end was cut by 3 bases, the J end by 4 bases, with 13 bases between. The CDR3 has 16 amino acids. The CDR3 DNA follows: TGCGCCAGCAGCCATACGACTAGTCCCGGGGCCAACGTCCTGACTTTC. Translated: CASSHTTSPGANVLTF.

This sequence joins TRBV27 and TRBJ1-5; D is perhaps TRBD1 (5 bases). Trimming cost V 5 bases and J 7 bases, with 12 bases left between them. Germline assignment: CDR1 MNHEY and CDR2 SMNVEV (reference sequence). The CDR3 has 13 residues. CDR3 in DNA: TGTGCCAGCAGTAGGAGGGGCGGCCAGCCCCAGCATTTT. Its protein is CASSRRGGQPQHF.

This clone was observed a few times. The rearrangement links TRBV7-9 to TRBJ1-1, with TRBD1 matching 8 bases. Trimming removed 6 bases from V and 5 bases from J; junction bases left unmatched: 11. From germline, CDR1 is SEHNR and CDR2 FQNEAQ (reference sequence). The CDR3 contains 15 residues. The CDR3 is CASSQWPGTGTEAFF. The DNA of the CDR3 is TGTGCCAGCAGTCAATGGCCAGGGACAGGTACTGAAGCTTTCTTT.

DNA for the CDR3: TGTGCCAGTCTCTGGGCAGCGGGCACCGGGGAGCTGTTTTTT. This encodes CASLWAAGTGELFF. The rearrangement joins TRBV6-5 to TRBJ2-2, with D possibly being TRBD2 (6 bases). This CDR3 is 14 amino acids long. Germline loops: CDR1 MNHEY, CDR2 SVGAGI. V lost 9 bases and J 4 bases, leaving 15 bases between the germline ends.

The J gene is TRBJ1-5, the V gene TRBV2; the D gene is possibly TRBD1 (5 bases). The CDR3 spans 13 residues. The V gene's germline CDR1 is SNHLY and CDR2 FYNNEI. With 7 bases removed from V and 9 bases from J, the gap between germline ends came to 16 bases. The CDR3 loop is CASKGADRWPQHF. CDR3 nucleotide sequence: TGTGCCAGCAAAGGGGCAGACCGTTGGCCCCAGCATTTT.

The gene calls are TRBV5-1 and TRBJ1-3; 7 nucleotides match TRBD1. Germline loops: CDR1 SGHRS, CDR2 YFSETQ. V dropped 4 bases and J dropped 0; count of bases not matched to a gene: 13. The CDR3 extends over 18 amino acids. The DNA for the CDR3 is TGCGCCAGCAGCCTGAGGGCGGACAGGACAAACTCTGGAAACACCATATATTTT. This sequence encodes CASSLRADRTNSGNTIYF.

This clone was picked up a small number of times. This rearrangement joins TRBV7-3 to TRBJ2-1; 7 nucleotides agree with TRBD2. The CDR3 extends over 16 amino acids. Trimming took 0 bases from V and 0 from J; bases not matched to a gene: 2. The germline V gene encodes CDR1 SGHTA and CDR2 FQGTGA. Written as DNA, the CDR3 is TGTGCCAGCAGCTTAACGGGGGGGAGCTCCTACAATGAGCAGTTCTTC. Amino acid sequence: CASSLTGGSSYNEQFF. The complete variable domain, with remaining parts taken from reference TRBV7-3 and TRBJ2-1, reads GAGVSQTPSNKVTEKGKYVELRCDPISGHTALYWYRQSLGQGPEFLIYFQGTGAADDSGLPNDRFFAVRPEGSVSTLKIQRTERGDSAVYLCASSLTGGSSYNEQFFGPGTRLTVL.

This clone was seen more than once but under ten times. The chain carries TRBV9 and TRBJ2-3, with a possible D match to TRBD2 (7 bases). Trimming took 0 bases from V and 4 from J, leaving 30 bases between them. The CDR3 spans 21 residues. Germline CDR1 is SGDLS and CDR2 is YYNGEE. CDR3 in DNA: TGTGCCAGCAGCGTAGAACCGGGGGGAGGGGGGGTAGGTTTTCCCCCAGATACGCAGTATTTT. Translating it yields CASSVEPGGGGVGFPPDTQYF.

The V and J genes are TRBV18 and TRBJ2-7; tentative D call: TRBD2 (5 bases). The CDR3 covers 12 residues. Germline CDR1 is KGHSH and CDR2 is LQKENI. Trimming removed 8 bases from V and 4 bases from J, with 12 bases in between. CDR3 sequence reads: CASRNSGYEQYF. CDR3 sequence (DNA): TGTGCCAGCCGCAACTCGGGATACGAGCAGTACTTC. The whole variable domain, filled in from reference TRBV18 and TRBJ2-7, reads NAGVMQNPRHLVRRRGQEARLRCSPMKGHSHVYWYRQLPEEGLKFMVYLQKENIIDESGMPKERFSAEFPKEGPSILRIQQVVRGDSAAYFCASRNSGYEQYFGPGTRLTVT.

The J gene is TRBJ2-5, the V gene TRBV5-1; 11 positions agree with TRBD2. This CDR3 is built from 15 residues. V was pared by 4 bases and J by 5 bases, with 7 bases of the junction left unmatched. The germline V gene encodes CDR1 SGHRS and CDR2 YFSETQ. The CDR3 nucleotides read TGCGCCAGCAGCGTTAGCGGGGGGGCGGATGAGACCCAGTACTTC. Translated: CASSVSGGADETQYF.

This chain uses TRBV7-3 with TRBJ2-3, with D possibly matching TRBD1 (6 bases). Trimming removed 4 bases from V and 1 base from J, with 12 bases in between. The CDR3 contains 15 residues. Germline V gives CDR1 SGHTA, CDR2 FQGTGA. The CDR3 reads CASSSRGWGTDTQYF. For the CDR3, the DNA is TGTGCCAGCAGCTCCAGGGGATGGGGCACAGATACGCAGTATTTT.

The chain is built from TRBV9 and TRBJ1-2; 7 nucleotides agree with TRBD1. With V trimmed by 0 bases and J by 4 bases, 12 bases remained unmatched. The CDR3 totals 17 residues. Germline CDR1 reads SGDLS; CDR2 reads YYNGEE. The DNA for the CDR3 is TGTGCCAGCAGCGTAGATTTTGGGACAGATTATCCCTATGGCTACACCTTC. Translating gives CASSVDFGTDYPYGYTF.

The chain combines TRBV14 with TRBJ2-2, with 9 nucleotides matching TRBD1. Germline V gene lookup returns CDR1 SGHDN and CDR2 FVKESK. The ends lost 2 bases at V and 2 bases at J; junction bases unmatched: 15. The CDR3 is made up of 20 amino acids. CDR3 in DNA: TGTGCCAGCAGCCAAAGATCGGGACAGGGTCATCATGCAAACACCGGGGAGCTGTTTTTT. As protein: CASSQRSGQGHHANTGELFF.